Presented here are 21 T cell receptor beta chains from one specimen sequenced in a study of beta chain features in type 1 diabetes. General observations from the study: All four CD4+ subsets of Type 1 diabetes patients contained TCRB CDR3s that were moderately but significantly shorter.

Every isolated RNA sample was fully reverse transcribed, so sequencing captured expressed TCRB transcripts. Data came from immunoSEQ multiplex PCR; TCRdb stores just in-frame clones and leaves some out. The sample holds some 160,000 clones, approximately 9.1% seen once. Their antigens are not known. Sequencing was done on a sample of central memory CD4+ T cells from blood. These receptors came from a woman between 25 and 40 years old with type 1 diabetes.

Only a few counts were recorded for this clone. CDR3 amino acids: CASSFPSVDTQYF. The CDR3 DNA is TGTGCCAGCAGCTTTCCTAGCGTAGATACGCAGTATTTT. The chain carries TRBV5-6 and TRBJ2-3, with a possible D match to TRBD2 (6 bases). V was clipped by 2 bases and J by 5 bases, with 9 bases between them. The CDR3 is made up of 13 amino acids. The germline V gene has CDR1 SGHDT and CDR2 YYEEEE. Full variable domain (missing parts from reference TRBV5-6 and TRBJ2-3): DAGVTQSPTHLIKTRGQQVTLRCSPKSGHDTVSWYQQALGQGPQFIFQYYEEEERQRGNFPDRFSGHQFPNYSSELNVNALLLGDSALYLCASSFPSVDTQYFGPGTRLTVL.

This sequence joins TRBV9 and TRBJ2-7; the match to TRBD1 covers 10 bases. Germline CDR1 and CDR2: SGDLS and YYNGEE. Germline trimming cut 2 bases from V and 3 bases from J; bases unmatched to any gene: 2. This CDR3 has 14 amino acids. CDR3 nucleotide sequence: TGTGCCAGCAGCGTTCGGACAGGGGGCTACGAGCAGTACTTC. Translation: CASSVRTGGYEQYF. Complete variable domain (other parts from reference TRBV9 and TRBJ2-7): DSGVTQTPKHLITATGQRVTLRCSPRSGDLSVYWYQQSLDQGLQFLIQYYNGEERAKGNILERFSAQQFPDLHSELNLSSLELGDSALYFCASSVRTGGYEQYFGPGTRLTVT.

This clone showed up just a few times. The chain couples TRBV15 to TRBJ1-1; D gene unclear. This CDR3 region has 16 residues. V was clipped by 5 bases and J by 4 bases, with 20 bases between them. In germline, CDR1 is LNHNV, CDR2 YYDKDF (reference sequence). The CDR3 DNA reads as TGTGCCACCAGCTGGGTGGAGGGTAGAGAGGGCACTGAAGCTTTCTTT. It yields the protein CATSWVEGREGTEAFF.

This clone was detected a few times. V and J are TRBV19 and TRBJ2-1; TRBD2 might be the D (5 bases). In germline, CDR1 is LNHDA, CDR2 SQIVND (reference sequence). This CDR3 is built from 13 residues. The ends were cut back, 6 bases at V and 10 bases at J, with 16 bases in the middle. The CDR3 here is CASSIGLAREQFF. The CDR3 coding sequence is TGTGCCAGTAGCATCGGGCTAGCCCGAGAGCAGTTCTTC.

This clone was seen many times. The V gene is TRBV15, the J gene TRBJ2-7; tentative D call: TRBD2 (5 bases). Germline CDR1 LNHNV, CDR2 YYDKDF (reference sequence). The CDR3 contains 13 residues. Trimming stripped 5 bases from V and 4 bases from J, with 12 bases between. The CDR3 protein is CATSLGMGYEQYF. CDR3 coding DNA: TGTGCCACCAGCCTCGGGATGGGGTACGAGCAGTACTTC.

The V call is TRBV23-1, the J call TRBJ2-1; D may be TRBD2 (6 bases). Being an ORF, TRBV23-1 has a function that is uncertain. The CDR3 extends over 19 amino acids. V was cut by 0 bases and J by 8 bases, with 26 bases left in between. The CDR3 nucleotides read TGCGCCAGCAGTCAATCCCCCAATTACACAGGAGGGTCTTCCGATGAGCAGTTCTTC. Its protein is CASSQSPNYTGGSSDEQFF.

The V call is TRBV30, the J call TRBJ1-2, with 7 bases identical to TRBD1. Germline trimming cut 2 bases from V and 4 bases from J; bases unmatched to any gene: 1. CDR1 is GTSNPN, CDR2 SVGIG, per germline (reference sequence). The CDR3 is 12 amino acids. The CDR3 protein is CAWSWDSYGYTF. CDR3 nucleotides: TGTGCCTGGAGTTGGGACAGCTATGGCTACACCTTC.

The J gene is TRBJ1-4, the V gene TRBV5-5, with D unclear. This CDR3 comprises 18 residues. Trimming removed 2 bases at V and 0 bases at J, with 17 bases between. Germline CDR1 reads SGHKS; CDR2 reads YYEKEE (reference sequence). The CDR3 region has the DNA TGTGCCAGCAGCTTTATGCGCCGGACTCTTGCAACTAATGAAAAACTGTTTTTT. This translates into CASSFMRRTLATNEKLFF. Full variable domain (rest looked up from reference TRBV5-5 and TRBJ1-4): DAGVTQSPTHLIKTRGQQVTLRCSPISGHKSVSWYQQVLGQGPQFIFQYYEKEERGRGNFPDRFSARQFPNYSSELNVNALLLGDSALYLCASSFMRRTLATNEKLFFGSGTQLSVL.

The chain links TRBV9 to TRBJ1-5; TRBD1 might be the D (6 bases). Germline CDR1 SGDLS, CDR2 YYNGEE. Trimming removed 7 bases from V and 7 bases from J, with 18 bases in between. The CDR3 contains 14 residues. CDR3 protein: CASSPALRGQPQHF. In nucleotides, the CDR3 is TGTGCCAGCTCGCCCGCCCTCAGGGGACAGCCCCAGCATTTT.

This clone was seen a handful of times. This chain connects TRBV6-5 to TRBJ1-4; no clear D. CDR1 is MNHEY, CDR2 SVGAGI, per germline. V was cut by 5 bases and J by 7 bases, with 8 bases left in between. This CDR3 region has 12 residues. The CDR3 is CASSTSFEKLFF. The CDR3 DNA sequence: TGTGCCAGCAGTACATCCTTTGAAAAACTGTTTTTT.

This chain links TRBV2 with TRBJ2-1; possible D gene TRBD1, 5 bases. The CDR3 has 12 residues. The ends were cut back, 5 bases at V and 9 bases at J, with 11 bases in the middle. Germline V gene lookup returns CDR1 SNHLY and CDR2 FYNNEI. The DNA for the CDR3 is TGTGCCAGCAGTCTCAGGGTCGGTGAGCAGTTCTTC. Protein: CASSLRVGEQFF.

The chain employs TRBV28 and TRBJ1-2; 8 nucleotides agree with TRBD1. After removal of 6 bases from V and 4 bases from J, the junction contained 4 bases not matched to a gene. The CDR3 loop spans 13 amino acids. From germline, CDR1 is MDHEN and CDR2 SYDVKM. The CDR3 nucleotides read TGTGCCAGCAGGACAGGGGCGCCCTATGGCTACACCTTC. Translation gives CASRTGAPYGYTF.

The rearrangement uses TRBV7-6 and TRBJ1-2, with a tentative D call TRBD1 (6 bases). Per the germline V gene, CDR1 is SGHVS and CDR2 is FNYEAQ. Trimming shortened V by 2 bases and J by 3 bases, and 10 bases separated the two germline ends. The CDR3 is 14 residues long. In DNA, the CDR3 is TGTGCCAGCAGCTTACGGGCAGGGGACTATGGCTACACCTTC. Translated, it gives CASSLRAGDYGYTF.

The J gene is TRBJ2-7, the V gene TRBV19, with D possibly TRBD1 on 6 matching bases. Germline lookup yields CDR1 LNHDA and CDR2 SQIVND (reference sequence). Trimming took 3 bases from V and 3 from J, leaving 12 bases between them. The CDR3 has 14 amino acids. The CDR3 DNA sequence: TGTGCCAGTAGTATCAGGGGTTCTTTCTACGAGCAGTACTTC. Amino acids: CASSIRGSFYEQYF.

This clone was seen a few times. The V call is TRBV11-1, the J call TRBJ1-2; tentatively, D is TRBD1 (5 bases). The V gene lost 8 bases and the J gene lost 3 bases, with 13 bases spanning the gap. CDR3 size: 13 residues. Germline CDR1 is SGHAT and CDR2 is FQDESV (reference sequence). The CDR3 is CASAPGEHYGYTF. DNA of the CDR3: TGTGCCAGCGCCCCGGGGGAACACTATGGCTACACCTTC.

The rearrangement joins TRBV4-2 to TRBJ2-6; D possibly corresponds to TRBD1 (5 bases). V lost 4 bases and J 0 bases, leaving 7 bases between the germline ends. Germline V CDR1 and CDR2: LGHNA, YNFKEQ. This CDR3 has 15 residues. The CDR3, as DNA: TGTGCCAGCAGCCCCGACAGCTCTGGGGCCAACGTCCTGACTTTC. This translates into CASSPDSSGANVLTF.

The J gene is TRBJ1-2, the V gene TRBV15, with TRBD1 as a possible D gene (5 bases). Trimming stripped 0 bases from V and 4 bases from J, with 6 bases between. This CDR3 is 13 amino acids long. From germline, CDR1 is LNHNV and CDR2 YYDKDF (reference sequence). DNA of the CDR3: TGTGCCACCAGCAGAGACAGGGCCTATGGCTACACCTTC. Protein sequence: CATSRDRAYGYTF.

Ten or more counts support this clone. The gene calls are TRBV30 and TRBJ1-2; 8 positions match TRBD1. The V gene end was trimmed by 1 base and the J gene end by 7 bases; junction bases not matched to a gene: 8. Germline CDR1 and CDR2: GTSNPN and SVGIG (reference sequence). This CDR3 has 14 residues. Written as DNA, the CDR3 is TGTGCCTGGAGTGCGCAGGGGGCTGAGGGTGGCTACACCTTC. As protein: CAWSAQGAEGGYTF.

The chain employs TRBV29-1 and TRBJ1-1, with a weak D call TRBD1 (5 bases). CDR3 length: 12 amino acids. Germline V gene sequence: CDR1 SQVTM, CDR2 ANQGSEA. The ends were cut back, 7 bases at V and 0 bases at J, with 9 bases in the middle. The CDR3 nucleotides read TGCAGCGGGAGGGACCTGAACACTGAAGCTTTCTTT. It specifies CSGRDLNTEAFF.

This clone occurred a few times. The J gene is TRBJ2-1, the V gene TRBV5-1, with D perhaps matching TRBD1 (5 bases). Trimming stripped 4 bases from V and 2 bases from J, with 10 bases between. The CDR3 length is 14 residues. Germline V gives CDR1 SGHRS, CDR2 YFSETQ. The CDR3 here is CASSQSGPYNEQFF. CDR3 DNA sequence: TGCGCCAGCAGCCAGTCAGGGCCCTACAATGAGCAGTTCTTC. The full variable domain, in which reference TRBV5-1 and TRBJ2-1 provide the parts outside the CDR3, is KAGVTQTPRYLIKTRGQQVTLSCSPISGHRSVSWYQQTPGQGLQFLFEYFSETQRNKGNFPGRFSGRQFSNSRSEMNVSTLELGDSALYLCASSQSGPYNEQFFGPGTRLTVL.

This clone was seen more than once but under ten times. The chain is built from TRBV27 and TRBJ1-1; D is ambiguous. Trimming shortened V by 8 bases and J by 1 base, and 11 bases separated the two germline ends. The CDR3 has 13 amino acids. Per the germline V gene, CDR1 is MNHEY and CDR2 is SMNVEV (reference sequence). CDR3 DNA: TGTGCCAGCTGGAGGACCGCGAACACTGAAGCTTTCTTT. As protein: CASWRTANTEAFF.